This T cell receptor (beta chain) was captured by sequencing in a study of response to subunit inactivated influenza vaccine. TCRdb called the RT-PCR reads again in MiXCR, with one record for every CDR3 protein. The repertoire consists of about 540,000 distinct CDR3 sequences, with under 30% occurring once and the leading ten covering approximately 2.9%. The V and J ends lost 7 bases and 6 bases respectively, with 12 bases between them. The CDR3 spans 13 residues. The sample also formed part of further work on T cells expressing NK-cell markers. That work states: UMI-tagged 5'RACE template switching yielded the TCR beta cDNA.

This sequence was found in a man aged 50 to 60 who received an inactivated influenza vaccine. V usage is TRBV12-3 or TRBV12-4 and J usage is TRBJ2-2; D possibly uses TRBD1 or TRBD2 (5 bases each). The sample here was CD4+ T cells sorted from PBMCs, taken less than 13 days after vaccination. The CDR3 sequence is CASTGPPAGELFF. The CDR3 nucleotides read TGTGCCAGCACGGGGCCGCCCGCCGGGGAGCTGTTTTTT.